This note documents a single T cell receptor (beta chain) sequence. The record originates from a study of blood T cell repertoires in COVID-19. TCRdb keeps only in-frame clones here, not all; method: immunoSEQ multiplex PCR. The sample gives 35,000 to 45,000 clones, roughly four fifths of which show up once; roughly an eighth is in the top ten. The CDR3 totals 13 residues. Between the trimmed V and J ends, which lost 4 bases and 0 bases, there was a span of 8 bases. Germline V CDR1 and CDR2: SQVTM, ANQGSEA. This TCR derives from a human donor in a cohort sampled during active COVID-19. V is TRBV29-1 and J is TRBJ2-3; no clear D gene. The specimen was peripheral blood. CDR3 amino acids: CSVGASSTDTQYF. CDR3 sequence (DNA): TGCAGCGTTGGGGCGTCTAGCACAGATACGCAGTATTTT.